This T cell receptor beta chain stems from a study of T-cell reconstitution after alpha-beta-depleted transplantation in children. CDR1 SGHVS and CDR2 FQNEAQ come from the germline V gene. V lost 8 bases and J 5 bases, leaving 33 bases between the germline ends. The CDR3 runs to 19 residues. Unique molecular identifiers were built into the TCRbeta library. TCRdb processed the PCR reads anew with MiXCR; each CDR3 protein has one entry. The sample holds hundreds of thousands of distinct CDR3 sequences, under 9.5% seen once. The TCR was taken from a human donor who donated a stem cell graft to a child with acute lymphoblastic leukemia. Sample: PBMCs from the stem cell graft donor, taken from the stem cell graft. The V and J genes are TRBV7-8 and TRBJ1-1, with a possible D match to TRBD1 (6 bases). CDR3 protein: CASLGPAGGEQGRDTEAFF. CDR3 nucleotide sequence: TGTGCCAGCTTGGGCCCAGCTGGCGGGGAACAGGGACGTGATACTGAAGCTTTCTTT.